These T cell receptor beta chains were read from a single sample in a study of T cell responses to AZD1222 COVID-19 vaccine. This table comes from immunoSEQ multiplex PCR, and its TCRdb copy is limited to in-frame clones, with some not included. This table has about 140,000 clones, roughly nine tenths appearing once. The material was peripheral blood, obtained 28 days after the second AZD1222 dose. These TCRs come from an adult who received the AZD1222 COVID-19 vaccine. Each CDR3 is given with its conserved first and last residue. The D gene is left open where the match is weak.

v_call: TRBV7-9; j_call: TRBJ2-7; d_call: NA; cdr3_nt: TGTGCCAGCAGCCCAGGGACCGGCACCTACGAGCAGTACTTC; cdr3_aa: CASSPGTGTYEQYF
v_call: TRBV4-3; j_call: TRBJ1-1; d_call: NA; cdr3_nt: TGCGCCAGCAGCCAAGGGGGTGAAGCTTTCTTT; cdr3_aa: CASSQGGEAFF
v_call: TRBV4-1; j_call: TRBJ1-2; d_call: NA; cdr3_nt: TGCGCCAGCAGCCAAGTCACGGGGAGGTCTGATGGCTACACCTTC; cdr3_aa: CASSQVTGRSDGYTF
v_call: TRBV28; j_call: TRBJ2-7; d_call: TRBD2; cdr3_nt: TGTGCCAGCAGTCAGATCTTTGGGACTAGCGGTTACGAGCAGTACTTC; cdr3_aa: CASSQIFGTSGYEQYF
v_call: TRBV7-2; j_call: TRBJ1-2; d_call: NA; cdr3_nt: TGTGCCAGCAGCTTTAGTGGCAGAGACGTCTATGGCTACACCTTC; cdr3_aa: CASSFSGRDVYGYTF
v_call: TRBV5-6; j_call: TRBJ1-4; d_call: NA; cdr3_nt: TGTGCCAGCAGCTTGAGAGATTCTGTAGGGTCTCAGTTTTTT; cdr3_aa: CASSLRDSVGSQFF
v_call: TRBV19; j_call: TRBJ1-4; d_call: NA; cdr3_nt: TGTGCCAGTAAAACAGGGCCAACTAATGAAAAACTGTTTTTT; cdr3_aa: CASKTGPTNEKLFF
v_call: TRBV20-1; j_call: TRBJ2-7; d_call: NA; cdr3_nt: TGCAGTGCTAGGAGGGGGGAGGAGCAGTACTTC; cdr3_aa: CSARRGEEQYF
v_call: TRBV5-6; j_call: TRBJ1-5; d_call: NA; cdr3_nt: TGTGCCAGCAGCTTGGGCAGGGTGTATCAGCCCCAGCATTTT; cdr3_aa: CASSLGRVYQPQHF
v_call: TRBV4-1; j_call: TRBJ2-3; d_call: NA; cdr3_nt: TGCGCCAGCAGCCCCGCGGGCCTCTGGGGAGATACGCAGTATTTT; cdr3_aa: CASSPAGLWGDTQYF
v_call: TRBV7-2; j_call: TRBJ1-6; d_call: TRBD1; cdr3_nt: TGTGCCAGCAGCTTAGCGGGGAGACAGGGGGCAGGGTCACCCCTCCACTTT; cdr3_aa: CASSLAGRQGAGSPLHF
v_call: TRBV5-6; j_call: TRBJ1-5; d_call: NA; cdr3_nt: TGTGCCAGCAGCTTACGGCCGTGGAGCAATCAGCCCCAGCATTTT; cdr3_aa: CASSLRPWSNQPQHF
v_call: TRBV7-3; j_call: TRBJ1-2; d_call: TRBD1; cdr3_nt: TGTGCCAGCAGCCTAGCCCCGGGACAGGGTTATGGCTACACCTTC; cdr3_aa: CASSLAPGQGYGYTF
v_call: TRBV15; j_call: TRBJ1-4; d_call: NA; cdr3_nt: TGTGCCACCAGCAGAGACAGGGCACATGAAAAACTGTTTTTT; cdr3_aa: CATSRDRAHEKLFF
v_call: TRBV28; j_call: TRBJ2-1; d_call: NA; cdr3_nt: TGTGCCAGCAGTCCCGTGACCGGGAGACCGAGCATCAATGAGCAGTTCTTC; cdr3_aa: CASSPVTGRPSINEQFF
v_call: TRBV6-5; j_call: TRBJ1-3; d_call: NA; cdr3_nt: TGTGCCAGCAGTTACGACGGAAGCCCCTCTGGAAACACCATATATTTT; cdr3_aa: CASSYDGSPSGNTIYF
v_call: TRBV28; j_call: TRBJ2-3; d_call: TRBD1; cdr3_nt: TGTGCCAGCAGTTTAGGGACAGGGTCCGATACGCAGTATTTT; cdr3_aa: CASSLGTGSDTQYF
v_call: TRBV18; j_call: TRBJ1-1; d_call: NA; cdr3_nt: TGTGCCAGCTCACCCGGCCAGGAAGCTTTCTTT; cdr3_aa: CASSPGQEAFF
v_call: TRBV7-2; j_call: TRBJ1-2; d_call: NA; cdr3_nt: TGTGCCAGCAGCTTAGTTGGAGGCTATGGCTACACCTTC; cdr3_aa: CASSLVGGYGYTF
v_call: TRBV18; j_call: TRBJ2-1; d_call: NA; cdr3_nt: TGTGCCAGCTCACCTACCGACTTAGGTGAGCAGTTCTTC; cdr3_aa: CASSPTDLGEQFF
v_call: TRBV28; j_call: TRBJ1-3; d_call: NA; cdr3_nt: TGTGCCAGCCTCGAGGGCGGGGACTCTGGAAACACCATATATTTT; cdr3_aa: CASLEGGDSGNTIYF